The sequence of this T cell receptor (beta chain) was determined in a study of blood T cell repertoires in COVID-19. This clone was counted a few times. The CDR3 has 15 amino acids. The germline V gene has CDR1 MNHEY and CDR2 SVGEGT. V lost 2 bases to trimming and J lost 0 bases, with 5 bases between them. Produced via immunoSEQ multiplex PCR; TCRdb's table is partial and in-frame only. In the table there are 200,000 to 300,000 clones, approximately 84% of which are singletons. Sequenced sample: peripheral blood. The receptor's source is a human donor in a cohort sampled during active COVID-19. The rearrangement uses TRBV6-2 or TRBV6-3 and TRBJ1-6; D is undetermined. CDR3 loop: CASSYRSSYNSPLHF. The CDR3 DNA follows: TGTGCCAGCAGTTACAGGAGCTCCTATAATTCACCCCTCCACTTT.